The T cell receptor beta chain described here comes from a study of shared clonotypes between healthy human individuals. Concerning this clone itself: Its antigen is unidentified.

Repertoires were generated with immunoSEQ multiplex PCR, while TCRdb's copy carries only in-frame clones and drops some. The sample shows roughly 2.1 million clones, about 93% of them seen only once. General study points: Sharing across four donors was seen in around 5% of naive CD4 clonotypes.

CDR3 size: 12 residues. Looked up from germline, CDR1 is ENHRY and CDR2 is SYGVKD. V lost 3 bases and J lost 6, with 6 bases in between. Naive-designated CD8 cells lacked CD45RO, were positively enriched for CCR7, and omitted terminally differentiated effector memory CD45RA+ cells. The sequenced sample was naive CD8+ T cells from PBMCs. The source of this sequence is a young man in good health. Some clones in this sample may be carry-over from other donors' samples. This chain links TRBV10-3 with TRBJ1-5, with D hard to call. CDR3 sequence reads: CAISDQGQPQHF. The CDR3 DNA sequence: TGTGCCATCAGTGACCAAGGTCAGCCCCAGCATTTT.